Shown below are 23 T cell receptor beta chains from a single sample sequenced in a study of cytomegalovirus exposure and HLA in healthy donors. PCR amplification relied on 60 Vbeta primers (plus 13 Jbeta primers). Here immunoSEQ multiplex PCR was the method, and the copy in TCRdb shows in-frame clones only, minus some. The sample includes roughly 120,000 clones, approximately 74% of them seen just once. Input material: PBMCs. These receptors came from a man aged 40-55 years in good health and CMV-seropositive.

The V and J genes are TRBV6-4 and TRBJ2-3; perhaps TRBD1 as D (6 bases). This CDR3 has 15 residues. Germline V gene sequence: CDR1 MRHNA, CDR2 SNTAGT. V lost 0 bases and J 3 bases, leaving 10 bases between the germline ends. CDR3 bases: TGTGCCAGCAGTGACTCCGGCAGGGGAACAGATACGCAGTATTTT. Translation gives CASSDSGRGTDTQYF.

The chain joins TRBV30 to TRBJ1-2, with no clear D. Trimming took off 0 bases at V and 4 bases at J, with 18 bases between the two ends. The CDR3 is 16 residues long. Germline V lookup: CDR1 GTSNPN, CDR2 SVGIG (reference sequence). The chain's CDR3 is CAWSVLHRRESYGYTF. The CDR3 nucleotides are TGTGCCTGGAGTGTACTCCATCGGAGGGAGTCCTATGGCTACACCTTC.

This clone was found a few times. V is TRBV7-8 and J is TRBJ2-2, with D maybe TRBD2 (6 bases). There are 16 residues in the CDR3. Per germline, CDR1 SGHVS and CDR2 FQNEAQ. The germline V and J ends were trimmed by 3 bases and 6 bases, with 17 bases remaining between them. The CDR3 DNA sequence: TGTGCCAGCAGCTTCCCTCTTCGGGGGTTGTCCGGGGAGCTGTTTTTT. Its translation: CASSFPLRGLSGELFF.

V is TRBV2 and J is TRBJ1-1; D gene uncertain. The CDR3 totals 15 residues. Trimming cost V 1 base and J 0 bases, with 9 bases left between them. Germline V CDR1 and CDR2: SNHLY, FYNNEI. In DNA form, the CDR3 reads TGTGCCAGCAGTGAAGTTGTCTTATTGAACACTGAAGCTTTCTTT. It specifies CASSEVVLLNTEAFF.

The CDR3 loop is CASTRQGGTEAFF. CDR3 nucleotides: TGTGCCAGTACCCGACAGGGTGGCACTGAAGCTTTCTTT. The rearrangement links TRBV19 to TRBJ1-1; 7 positions agree with TRBD1. V shed 7 bases and J 4 bases; nucleotides not matched to a gene: 6. The CDR3 is 13 residues long. Germline-derived CDR1 and CDR2 are LNHDA and SQIVND (reference sequence).

The chain employs TRBV6-1 and TRBJ2-7; TRBD1 matches 10 bases. There are 15 residues in the CDR3. Germline V gives CDR1 MNHNS, CDR2 SASEGT. Trimming cost V 7 bases and J 0 bases; bases outside gene matches: 6. The CDR3 region has the DNA TGTGCCAGCACTCGGGACAGGGGCAGCTCCTACGAGCAGTACTTC. Translating it yields CASTRDRGSSYEQYF.

This clone was recorded only once. A read error may account for a junction end that differs from germline. This CDR3 is CASSRDRETQYF. The CDR3, as DNA: TGTGCTAGCAGCCGAGACAGGGAGACCCAGTACTTC. The V and J genes are TRBV7-7 and TRBJ2-5; perhaps TRBD1 as D (6 bases). This CDR3 comprises 12 residues. Germline-derived CDR1 and CDR2 are SSHAT and FNYEAQ (reference sequence). The full variable domain, in which reference TRBV7-7 and TRBJ2-5 provide the parts outside the CDR3, is GAGVSQSPRYKVTKRGQDVTLRCDPISSHATLYWYQQALGQGPEFLTYFNYEAQPDKSGLPSDRFSAERPEGSISTLTIQRTEQRDSAMYRCASSRDRETQYFGPGTRLLVL.

The CDR3: CASSFAGNNEQFF. CDR3 coding DNA: TGTGCCAGCAGCTTTGCGGGGAACAATGAGCAGTTCTTC. This chain links TRBV7-2 with TRBJ2-1; D is perhaps TRBD2 (6 bases). The CDR3 has 13 residues. Deletions cut 3 bases from V and 5 bases from J, with 8 bases between. Germline loops: CDR1 SGHTA, CDR2 FQGNSA.

This clone appeared a single time. The chain combines TRBV18 with TRBJ1-4, with D tentatively TRBD1 (5 bases). The CDR3 contains 14 residues. Germline V CDR1 and CDR2: KGHSH, LQKENI. V was cut by 6 bases and J by 12 bases, with 20 bases left in between. The CDR3, as DNA: TGTGCCAGCTCGCCAAAATCTCAGGAGGGGCAACTGTTTTTT. As protein: CASSPKSQEGQLFF.

V is TRBV27 and J is TRBJ1-1, with D possibly being TRBD1 (6 bases). CDR3 length: 16 residues. CDR1 is MNHEY and CDR2 is SMNVEV in the germline V gene (reference sequence). V was shortened by 5 bases and J by 1 base, with 17 bases between the two germline ends. The CDR3 DNA reads TGTGCCAGCAGTCGTACAGGGACCCGGGGGAACACTGAAGCTTTCTTT. Translated: CASSRTGTRGNTEAFF.

J is TRBJ2-7 and V is TRBV7-9, with D tentatively TRBD2 (6 bases). V lost 10 bases and J lost 2, with 18 bases in between. The CDR3 runs to 14 residues. Germline CDR1 SEHNR, CDR2 FQNEAQ (reference sequence). DNA for the CDR3: TGTGCCATTCCCGACGGGGGAAAGGCCTACGAGCAGTACTTC. Amino acids: CAIPDGGKAYEQYF.

Note on this clone: One end of the junction varies from germline; a read error may be responsible. At the DNA level, this CDR3 is encoded by other sequences in the same sample as well. This chain links TRBV9 with TRBJ2-7, with TRBD2 identical over 8 bases. CDR1 is SGDLS and CDR2 is YYNGEE in the germline V gene. This CDR3 has 15 residues. This CDR3 is CASSPGGAGSYEQYF. Here the CDR3 DNA reads TGCGCCAGCAGCCCCGGGGGGGCGGGATCCTACGAGCAGTACTTC.

CDR3 nucleotides: TGTGCCATCAGTGAAATCGACGAGCAGTACTTC. Its translation is CAISEIDEQYF. The V gene is TRBV10-3, the J gene TRBJ2-7; D is unresolved. In germline, CDR1 is ENHRY, CDR2 SYGVKD. Between the trimmed V and J ends, which lost 3 bases and 5 bases, there was a span of 5 bases. CDR3 length equals 11 residues.

This clone was detected a few times. This rearrangement joins TRBV4-2 to TRBJ1-1, with 7 bases lining up with TRBD1. CDR3 length equals 15 residues. V dropped 1 base and J dropped 0; count of bases not matched to a gene: 2. CDR1 is LGHNA and CDR2 is YNFKEQ in the germline V gene. DNA for the CDR3: TGTGCCAGCAGCCAAGGGGGACAGTTGAACACTGAAGCTTTCTTT. It is translated as CASSQGGQLNTEAFF.

This chain links TRBV25-1 with TRBJ2-1; tentatively, D is TRBD2 (5 bases). The length of the CDR3 is 14 residues. Per the germline V gene, CDR1 is MGHDK and CDR2 is SYGVNS. V shed 4 bases and J shed 0 bases, with 7 bases lying between them. CDR3 amino acids: CASSVGVSYNEQFF. The CDR3 nucleotides read TGTGCCAGCAGTGTCGGGGTCTCCTACAATGAGCAGTTCTTC.

The chain couples TRBV6-5 to TRBJ2-1; perhaps TRBD2 as D (6 bases). The germline CDR1 and CDR2 sequences are MNHEY and SVGAGI. The ends were cut back, 5 bases at V and 5 bases at J, with 16 bases in the middle. This CDR3 is built from 15 residues. CDR3 bases: TGTGCCAGCAGTAGAGCGGGCCCGATTAACAATGAGCAGTTCTTC. Residues: CASSRAGPINNEQFF.

The V call is TRBV9, the J call TRBJ2-5; 14 bases are a match to TRBD2. CDR3 length: 15 amino acids. Losses at the gene ends were 3 bases for V and 5 bases for J; bases not matched to a gene: 3. Germline V lookup: CDR1 SGDLS, CDR2 YYNGEE. The CDR3 DNA reads as TGTGCCAGCAGCGGACGACTAGCGGGGGGGGAGACCCAGTACTTC. It is translated as CASSGRLAGGETQYF.

The V gene is TRBV28, the J gene TRBJ2-7, with TRBD1 identical over 8 bases. Trimming removed 4 bases from V and 2 bases from J; junction bases left unmatched: 4. The CDR3 is 14 residues long. The germline V gene encodes CDR1 MDHEN and CDR2 SYDVKM. The CDR3 is CASSSRTGTYEQYF. In nucleotides, the CDR3 is TGTGCCAGCAGTTCCCGGACAGGGACCTACGAGCAGTACTTC.

V usage is TRBV30 and J usage is TRBJ2-7; possibly TRBD2 for D (7 bases). Trimming shortened V by 5 bases and J by 3 bases, and 20 bases separated the two germline ends. The CDR3 contains 15 residues. CDR1 GTSNPN and CDR2 SVGIG come from the germline V gene (reference sequence). The CDR3 region is CAWPRTGGGGYEQYF. The CDR3 DNA sequence: TGTGCCTGGCCCCGTACCGGGGGAGGGGGCTACGAGCAGTACTTC.

The V and J genes are TRBV28 and TRBJ2-7; TRBD2 matches at 8 bases. This CDR3 is 14 amino acids long. Germline CDR1 MDHEN, CDR2 SYDVKM. J lost 3 bases, V lost 6 bases, and 7 bases had no gene match. This CDR3 reads CASRTGLVDYEQYF. The CDR3 nucleotides read TGTGCCAGCAGGACGGGACTAGTTGACTACGAGCAGTACTTC.

The chain has TRBV7-9 and TRBJ1-6; D is uncertain. This CDR3 is 17 amino acids long. Germline V gene data show CDR1 as SEHNR and CDR2 as FQNEAQ (reference sequence). Trimming took off 4 bases at V and 6 bases at J, with 19 bases between the two ends. DNA for the CDR3: TGTGCCAGCAGCTCCCCGCTCAAATTCACATCTAATTCACCCCTCCACTTT. This translates into CASSSPLKFTSNSPLHF.

The chain has TRBV20-1 and TRBJ2-5, with 10 bases matching TRBD1. The V gene end was trimmed by 8 bases and the J gene end by 4 bases; junction bases not matched to a gene: 1. The CDR3 is 11 amino acids. CDR1 and CDR2 from the germline V gene are DFQATT and SNEGSKA (reference sequence). In nucleotides, the CDR3 is TGCAGTCGGGACAGGGGAGAGACCCAGTACTTC. It yields the protein CSRDRGETQYF.

This clone was found a few times. This chain joins TRBV11-2 and TRBJ2-2, with D possibly matching TRBD1 (6 bases). The V end lost 5 bases, the J end lost 5 bases, and 15 bases lay between the germline ends. CDR1 and CDR2 from the germline V gene are SGHAT and FQNNGV. CDR3 size: 15 residues. Written as DNA, the CDR3 is TGTGCCAGCAGCAGCCCAACAGGGATTACCGGGGAGCTGTTTTTT. Translation gives CASSSPTGITGELFF.